The 25 T cell receptor beta chains in this list originate from one sample, sequenced in a study of cytomegalovirus exposure and HLA in healthy donors. PCR amplification relied on 60 Vbeta primers (plus 13 Jbeta primers). Sequencing was performed with immunoSEQ multiplex PCR; in TCRdb, only in-frame clones are kept and a portion is missing. The profile shows 110,000 to 150,000 clones, roughly four fifths of them singletons. Sequenced input: PBMCs. The receptors stem from a man aged 30 to 45 in good health and CMV-seronegative.

The chain employs TRBV7-9 and TRBJ1-2; the D gene is possibly TRBD1 (6 bases). Trimming took 2 bases from V and 8 from J, leaving 15 bases between them. This CDR3 region has 14 residues. Germline V gene lookup returns CDR1 SEHNR and CDR2 FQNEAQ (reference sequence). The CDR3 region has the DNA TGTGCCAGCAGCTTACCAGTGAGGGGGATCGGCTACACCTTC. Translated: CASSLPVRGIGYTF.

This clone has more than one count but fewer than ten. The rearrangement uses TRBV28 and TRBJ2-5; perhaps TRBD2 as D (6 bases). Per the germline V gene, CDR1 is MDHEN and CDR2 is SYDVKM. The CDR3 runs 17 residues. V shed 4 bases and J shed 3 bases, with 21 bases lying between them. DNA of the CDR3: TGTGCCAGCAGTTCAAATCTAGGCGGGAAAGGGGAAGAGACCCAGTACTTC. Its translation is CASSSNLGGKGEETQYF.

This CDR3 reads CASSTTGGAGTEAFF. The DNA for the CDR3 is TGCGCCAGCAGCACAACAGGGGGCGCGGGCACTGAAGCTTTCTTT. The V gene is TRBV5-1, the J gene TRBJ1-1, with TRBD1 identical over 9 bases. V lost 4 bases to trimming and J lost 4 bases; unmatched junction nucleotides: 8. This CDR3 spans 15 amino acids. The germline CDR1 and CDR2 sequences are SGHRS and YFSETQ.

The chain recombines TRBV27 with TRBJ2-7; 8 bases line up with TRBD1. V was pared by 5 bases and J by 8 bases, with 11 bases of the junction left unmatched. The V gene's germline CDR1 is MNHEY and CDR2 SMNVEV (reference sequence). This CDR3 is 14 amino acids long. Written as DNA, the CDR3 is TGTGCCAGCAGTGAGGACAGGGCCCGGCTTCAGCAGTACTTC. Translating it yields CASSEDRARLQQYF.

About this clone: Other DNA sequences within the sample encode an identical CDR3. This chain links TRBV29-1 with TRBJ1-5; no reliable D call. V was cut by 4 bases and J by 2 bases, with 9 bases left in between. From germline, CDR1 is SQVTM and CDR2 ANQGSEA. The CDR3 has 13 amino acids. The CDR3 region is CSVAVGGNQPQHF. DNA for the CDR3: TGCAGCGTTGCTGTAGGAGGCAATCAGCCCCAGCATTTT.

The rearrangement links TRBV28 to TRBJ2-3; 8 bases agree with TRBD2. The CDR3 sequence is 14 residues long. With 5 bases clipped from V and 4 bases from J, the junction kept 5 bases outside the gene matches. CDR1 and CDR2 from the germline V gene are MDHEN and SYDVKM. The CDR3 region has the DNA TGTGCCAGCAGTAGAGCGGGAGAGGCAGATACGCAGTATTTT. It is translated as CASSRAGEADTQYF.

This sequence joins TRBV2 and TRBJ1-4; D may be TRBD1 (6 bases). Trimming removed 8 bases from V and 3 bases from J, with 25 bases in between. Looked up from germline, CDR1 is SNHLY and CDR2 is FYNNEI. The CDR3 extends over 18 amino acids. The CDR3 loop reads CASRVGLRVAGANEKLFF. CDR3 bases: TGTGCCAGCCGGGTCGGATTAAGGGTGGCAGGGGCTAATGAAAAACTGTTTTTT. The full variable domain, in which reference TRBV2 and TRBJ1-4 provide the parts outside the CDR3, is EPEVTQTPSHQVTQMGQEVILRCVPISNHLYFYWYRQILGQKVEFLVSFYNNEISEKSEIFDDQFSVERPDGSNFTLKIRSTKLEDSAMYFCASRVGLRVAGANEKLFFGSGTQLSVL.

The rearrangement uses TRBV15 and TRBJ2-1; 11 bases line up with TRBD2. This CDR3 region has 16 residues. V dropped 0 bases and J dropped 3; count of bases not matched to a gene: 1. The germline CDR1 and CDR2 sequences are LNHNV and YYDKDF (reference sequence). The DNA of the CDR3 is TGTGCCACCAGCAGAGACGGGACTAGCGGCTACAATGAGCAGTTCTTC. Amino acids: CATSRDGTSGYNEQFF.

The chain couples TRBV30 to TRBJ1-1, with D possibly matching TRBD1 (5 bases). CDR1 GTSNPN and CDR2 SVGIG come from the germline V gene (reference sequence). The CDR3 covers 12 residues. V lost 3 bases to trimming and J lost 2 bases, with 7 bases between them. The CDR3 DNA reads TGTGCCTGGAGAAGGGGAAACACTGAAGCTTTCTTT. Translating it yields CAWRRGNTEAFF.

The chain joins TRBV11-2 to TRBJ2-7; TRBD2 matches 7 bases. From germline, CDR1 is SGHAT and CDR2 FQNNGV. With 0 bases clipped from V and 1 base from J, the junction kept 3 bases outside the gene matches. CDR3 size: 15 residues. CDR3 in amino acids: CASSLEVGGSYEQYF. DNA for the CDR3: TGTGCCAGCAGCTTAGAGGTGGGGGGGTCCTACGAGCAGTACTTC.

The chain couples TRBV5-1 to TRBJ1-1; D is unresolved. CDR1 and CDR2 from the germline V gene are SGHRS and YFSETQ. The CDR3 extends over 14 amino acids. V lost 0 bases to trimming and J lost 1 base, with 7 bases between them. The CDR3 DNA is TGCGCCAGCAGCTTGGTGACTTCGAACACTGAAGCTTTCTTT. Amino acid sequence: CASSLVTSNTEAFF.

This chain uses TRBV30 with TRBJ2-7; 8 bases fit TRBD2. The CDR3 extends over 13 amino acids. CDR1 is GTSNPN and CDR2 is SVGIG in the germline V gene (reference sequence). The CDR3 DNA reads TGTGCTCGGGAGGGAAAAGATCGATACGAGCAGTACTTC. Its protein product is CAREGKDRYEQYF.

The table lists this clone with a few counts. The chain has TRBV27 and TRBJ1-1; 9 nucleotides match TRBD1. The CDR3 contains 17 residues. V gave up 5 bases and J gave up 1 base; unmatched junction bases: 11. Germline loops: CDR1 MNHEY, CDR2 SMNVEV (reference sequence). The CDR3 coding sequence is TGTGCCAGCAGTCCACTCGGACTGGGACAGGGGAACACTGAAGCTTTCTTT. Encoded protein: CASSPLGLGQGNTEAFF.

This clone was seen just once. This chain connects TRBV7-9 to TRBJ2-7; D may be TRBD2 (6 bases). V lost 3 bases, J lost 3 bases, and 18 bases lay in between. This CDR3 has 16 amino acids. Germline assignment: CDR1 SEHNR and CDR2 FQNEAQ (reference sequence). Here the CDR3 reads CASSLGGSRSYYEQYF. The CDR3 coding sequence is TGTGCCAGCAGCTTGGGAGGTAGCAGGTCATACTACGAGCAGTACTTC. Filled out from reference TRBV7-9 and TRBJ2-7, the complete variable domain reads DTGVSQNPRHKITKRGQNVTFRCDPISEHNRLYWYRQTLGQGPEFLTYFQNEAQLEKSRLLSDRFSAERPKGSFSTLEIQRTEQGDSAMYLCASSLGGSRSYYEQYFGPGTRLTVT.

This clone was observed a handful of times. The V gene is TRBV9, the J gene TRBJ2-2; weak D call: TRBD1 (5 bases). Per the germline V gene, CDR1 is SGDLS and CDR2 is YYNGEE. The ends were cut back, 2 bases at V and 3 bases at J, with 5 bases in the middle. The CDR3 is made up of 13 amino acids. This CDR3 is CASSVRDTGELFF. Written as DNA, the CDR3 is TGTGCCAGCAGCGTCAGGGACACCGGGGAGCTGTTTTTT.

This clone occurred a few times. This rearrangement joins TRBV6-1 to TRBJ1-1; D uncertain. V dropped 5 bases and J dropped 4 bases, with 8 bases sitting between them. The CDR3 has 12 amino acids. Looked up from germline, CDR1 is MNHNS and CDR2 is SASEGT. The CDR3 loop reads CASSLSGTEAFF. In DNA, the CDR3 is TGTGCCAGCAGTCTTTCCGGCACTGAAGCTTTCTTT.

The chain couples TRBV7-8 to TRBJ1-1; a weak D match, TRBD1 (5 bases). V lost 2 bases, J lost 4 bases, and 11 bases lay in between. Germline CDR1 reads SGHVS; CDR2 reads FQNEAQ. The length of the CDR3 is 14 residues. CDR3 coding DNA: TGTGCCAGCAGCTTACAGGGCCGAGGCACTGAAGCTTTCTTT. Protein: CASSLQGRGTEAFF.

V and J are TRBV10-1 and TRBJ2-1; the match to TRBD1 covers 10 bases. Germline CDR1 reads WNHNN; CDR2 reads SYGVQD (reference sequence). The CDR3 length is 16 residues. V shed 6 bases, J shed 4 bases, and the junction held 9 bases outside the gene matches. The CDR3 spells CASSDLTGGRYNEQFF. CDR3 DNA: TGCGCCAGCAGCGACTTGACAGGGGGCAGGTACAATGAGCAGTTCTTC.

This CDR3 is CASSYRTGKTSPLHF. The CDR3 nucleotides read TGTGCCAGCAGTTATCGGACAGGAAAGACTTCACCCCTCCACTTT. V and J are TRBV6-5 and TRBJ1-6; 7 bases fit TRBD1. Looked up from germline, CDR1 is MNHEY and CDR2 is SVGAGI. V lost 3 bases, J lost 9 bases, and 8 bases stayed unmatched. The length of the CDR3 is 15 residues.

J is TRBJ1-4 and V is TRBV10-3; D is undetermined. CDR1 is ENHRY and CDR2 is SYGVKD in the germline V gene. There are 16 residues in the CDR3. Trimming cost V 0 bases and J 4 bases, with 12 bases left between them. CDR3 residues: CAISESLGELNEKLFF. Here the CDR3 DNA reads TGTGCCATCAGTGAGTCCCTGGGAGAACTTAATGAAAAACTGTTTTTT.

The V and J genes are TRBV6-6 and TRBJ2-7; possible D gene TRBD2, 6 bases. Trimming pared 5 bases from V and 1 base from J, leaving 9 bases between. Germline lookup yields CDR1 MNHNY and CDR2 SVGAGI (reference sequence). CDR3 length: 13 residues. CDR3 DNA: TGTGCCAGCAGTCGCCGGGGGTCCTACGAGCAGTACTTC. Translation: CASSRRGSYEQYF.

V usage is TRBV19 and J usage is TRBJ2-7; 8 nucleotides agree with TRBD1. Germline CDR1 reads LNHDA; CDR2 reads SQIVND (reference sequence). The junction had 2 bases not matched to a gene; V was cut back by 4 bases and J by 0 bases. CDR3 length equals 14 residues. CDR3 amino acids: CASSTGQGSYEQYF. CDR3 bases: TGTGCCAGTAGTACCGGACAGGGCTCCTACGAGCAGTACTTC.

This clone was counted only a few times. The gene calls are TRBV6-1 and TRBJ2-2, with unresolved D. CDR1 is MNHNS and CDR2 is SASEGT in the germline V gene. The CDR3 contains 14 residues. V was shortened by 0 bases and J by 7 bases, with 9 bases between the two germline ends. CDR3 sequence reads: CASSEARSFGELFF. CDR3 DNA sequence: TGTGCCAGCAGTGAAGCGCGGAGTTTCGGGGAGCTGTTTTTT.

The chain employs TRBV5-4 and TRBJ1-3, with 9 positions matching TRBD1. V lost 2 bases, J lost 4 bases, and 4 bases stayed unmatched. The length of the CDR3 is 15 residues. Germline V gene data show CDR1 as SGHNT and CDR2 as YYREEE (reference sequence). This CDR3 reads CASSFPGQGGNTIYF. The CDR3 DNA follows: TGTGCCAGCAGCTTCCCGGGACAGGGAGGAAACACCATATATTTT.

V and J are TRBV27 and TRBJ2-1, with 7 bases that match TRBD1. J was trimmed by 9 bases and V by 2 bases; bases with no gene match: 13. Germline V gene sequence: CDR1 MNHEY, CDR2 SMNVEV (reference sequence). The CDR3 has 16 residues. The CDR3 bases are TGTGCCAGCAGTTTAATGGGTACAGAGGGGGCAAGTGAGCAGTTCTTC. Translating gives CASSLMGTEGASEQFF.